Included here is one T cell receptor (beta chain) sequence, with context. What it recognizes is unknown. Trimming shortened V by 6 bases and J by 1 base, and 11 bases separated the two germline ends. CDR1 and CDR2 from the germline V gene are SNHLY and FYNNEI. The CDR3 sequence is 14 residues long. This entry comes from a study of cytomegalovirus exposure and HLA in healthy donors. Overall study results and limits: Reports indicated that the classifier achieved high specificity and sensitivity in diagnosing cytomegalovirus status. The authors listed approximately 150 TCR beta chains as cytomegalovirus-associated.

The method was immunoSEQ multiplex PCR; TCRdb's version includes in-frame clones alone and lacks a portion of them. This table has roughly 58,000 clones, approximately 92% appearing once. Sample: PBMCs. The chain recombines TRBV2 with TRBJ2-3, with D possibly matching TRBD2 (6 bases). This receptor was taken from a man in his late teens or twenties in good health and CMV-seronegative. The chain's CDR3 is CASRVERGTDTQYF. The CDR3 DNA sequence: TGTGCCAGCAGAGTCGAGCGGGGCACAGATACGCAGTATTTT.